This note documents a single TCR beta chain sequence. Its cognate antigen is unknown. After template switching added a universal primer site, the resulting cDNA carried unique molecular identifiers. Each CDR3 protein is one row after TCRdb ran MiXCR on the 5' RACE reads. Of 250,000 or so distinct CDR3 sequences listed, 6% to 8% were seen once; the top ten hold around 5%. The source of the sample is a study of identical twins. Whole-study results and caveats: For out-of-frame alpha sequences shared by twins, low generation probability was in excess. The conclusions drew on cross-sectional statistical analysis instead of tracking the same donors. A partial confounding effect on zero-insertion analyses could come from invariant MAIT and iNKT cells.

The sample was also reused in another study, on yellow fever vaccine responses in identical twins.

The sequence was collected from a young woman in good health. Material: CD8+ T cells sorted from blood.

CDR3: CATSTTGLTSDTQYF. The CDR3 coding sequence is TGTGCCACCAGCACGACAGGGCTAACGTCAGATACGCAGTATTTT. The chain carries TRBV15 and TRBJ2-3, with TRBD1 matching over 7 bases. The CDR3 sequence is 15 residues long. J was trimmed by 4 bases and V by 4 bases; bases with no gene match: 8. The germline V gene encodes CDR1 LNHNV and CDR2 YYDKDF (reference sequence).